A selection of T cell receptor beta chains follows, all from one sample in a study of blood T cell repertoires in COVID-19. TCRdb's table, derived via immunoSEQ multiplex PCR, lists solely in-frame clones and lacks some. The table includes a few hundred thousand clones, around 90% detected once. Sequencing was performed on PBMCs or T cells enriched from blood (not recorded which). The receptor set was obtained from a woman aged 18-29 years who had recovered from COVID-19. CDR3s include the opening cysteine and the closing phenylalanine or tryptophan. The D gene is left open where the match is weak. Size is omitted from some rows. Given values are once, few, many or a class for expanded clones.

>.|TRBV5-6|.|TRBJ1-5
TGTGCCAGCAGCTATTCATTTCAGCCCCAGCATTTT
CASSYSFQPQHF
>once|TRBV7-2|.|TRBJ1-5
TGTGCCAGCGCTAGGGACACCAATCAGCCCCAGCATTTT
CASARDTNQPQHF
>few|TRBV6-2/TRBV6-3|TRBD2|TRBJ2-1
TGTGCCAGCAGTGGTTCCGGGACTACGGATGAGCAGTTCTTC
CASSGSGTTDEQFF
>.|TRBV6-5|TRBD1|TRBJ2-7
TGTGCCAGCAATCCGGGACAGGGTCCCTACGAGCAGTACTTC
CASNPGQGPYEQYF
>.|TRBV18|TRBD1|TRBJ1-3
TGTGCCAGCTCACCCGGACAGGGTAGCGGAAACACCATATATTTT
CASSPGQGSGNTIYF
>.|TRBV19|.|TRBJ1-5
TGTGCCAGTAGTATCCCCCACAGGGATAGCAATCAGCCCCAGCATTTT
CASSIPHRDSNQPQHF
>.|TRBV19|TRBD2|TRBJ2-1
TGTGCCAGTAGTATTGGGACTAGCTACAATGAGCAGTTCTTC
CASSIGTSYNEQFF
>once|TRBV7-9|TRBD2|TRBJ2-1
TGTGCCAGCAGCTTATTTTCTAGCGGGAGGAATGAGCAGTTCTTC
CASSLFSSGRNEQFF
>.|TRBV10-3|TRBD2|TRBJ2-7
TGTGCCATCAGTACTAGCGGTACCTACGAGCAGTACTTC
CAISTSGTYEQYF
>.|TRBV6-5|.|TRBJ1-3
TGTGCCAGCAGAGTGGGAGGAACCTCTGGAAACACCATATATTTT
CASRVGGTSGNTIYF
>.|TRBV7-8|TRBD2|TRBJ2-1
TGTGCCAGCAGCTCCTCTAGCGGGGGGGCCTTTAATGAGCAGTTCTTC
CASSSSSGGAFNEQFF
>.|TRBV6-5|.|TRBJ2-2
TGTGCCAGCAGTTACTCGAAGGGGCACGGGGAGCTGTTTTTT
CASSYSKGHGELFF
>once|TRBV25-1|TRBD1|TRBJ2-3
TGTGCCAGCAGTGTCGGACAGGGCCCGCAGTATTTT
CASSVGQGPQYF
>.|TRBV6-4|.|TRBJ2-1
TGTGCCAGCAGTGTCGGGATATCGAACAATGAGCAGTTCTTC
CASSVGISNNEQFF
>.|TRBV7-9|.|TRBJ1-1
TGTGCCAGCAGCCCGCCGCCTAGCGGCACTGAAGCTTTCTTT
CASSPPPSGTEAFF
>few|TRBV2|TRBD1|TRBJ1-3
TGTGCCAGCAGTGACAGGACAGGCGTAGCTGGAAACACCATATATTTT
CASSDRTGVAGNTIYF
>once|TRBV4-3|.|TRBJ2-3
TGCGCCAGCAGCCAAGATGGCCGCACAGATACGCAGTATTTT
CASSQDGRTDTQYF
>.|TRBV11-2|.|TRBJ1-5
TGTGCCAGCAGCTTCAGAAATAATCAGCCCCAGCATTTT
CASSFRNNQPQHF
>.|TRBV19|.|TRBJ1-2
TGTGCCAGTAGTATAGAGCACCGGGAGCGCTACACCTTC
CASSIEHRERYTF
>.|TRBV9|.|TRBJ2-3
TGTGCCAGCAGCGTAGGGGGACAAGGAGGCACAGATACGCAGTATTTT
CASSVGGQGGTDTQYF
>.|TRBV15|.|TRBJ2-1
TGTGCCACCGGGGGGGCCGAGAGGTACAATGAGCAGTTCTTC
CATGGAERYNEQFF
>.|TRBV5-1|TRBD2|TRBJ2-6
TGCGCCAGCAGCCCACGGGGGGCTGGGGCCAACGTCCTGACTTTC
CASSPRGAGANVLTF
>.|TRBV5-4|.|TRBJ1-2
TGTGCCAGCAGCTCGGTGGCAAAGGGGGCTAACTATGGCTACACCTTC
CASSSVAKGANYGYTF
>.|TRBV5-8|TRBD1|TRBJ1-6
TGTGCCAGCAGCCCCCAGGGGGGTAATTCACCCCTCCACTTT
CASSPQGGNSPLHF
>.|TRBV11-2|.|TRBJ2-3
TGTGCCAGCAGCTTGGGACTTCTTTCCGATACGCAGTATTTT
CASSLGLLSDTQYF
>.|TRBV5-4|TRBD2|TRBJ2-1
TGTGCCAGCAGCGCGGTAAGCGGGGCGACCTACAATGAGCAGTTCTTC
CASSAVSGATYNEQFF
>.|TRBV9|TRBD1|TRBJ1-1
TGTGCCAGCAGCGTAGGACAGGGGACGAGCACTGAAGCTTTCTTT
CASSVGQGTSTEAFF
>.|TRBV9|TRBD2|TRBJ2-1
TGTGCCAGCAGCGCAGCTAGGGGACTAGCGCTTAATGAGCAGTTCTTC
CASSAARGLALNEQFF
>.|TRBV18|.|TRBJ1-1
TGTGCCAGCTCACCAGGACACAATGAAGCTTTCTTT
CASSPGHNEAFF
>few|TRBV5-1|.|TRBJ1-1
TGCGCCAGCAGAAAACGGGGGAACGAGGACACTGAAGCTTTCTTT
CASRKRGNEDTEAFF
>.|TRBV7-3|.|TRBJ2-2
TGTGCCAGCAGCTTAAGGGCTGGTTTGGCCGGGGAGCTGTTTTTT
CASSLRAGLAGELFF
>.|TRBV29-1|.|TRBJ2-1
TGCAGCGTTGAATTCCGGGGATCCTACAATGAGCAGTTCTTC
CSVEFRGSYNEQFF
>.|TRBV28|TRBD2|TRBJ2-5
TGTGCCAGCCGCTCCGGGACTAGCGGGAGGGGAGGTCAAGAGACCCAGTACTTC
CASRSGTSGRGGQETQYF
>.|TRBV9|.|TRBJ1-5
TGTGCCAGCAGCGTAGATCCGGGATTAGAGCAGCCCCAGCATTTT
CASSVDPGLEQPQHF
>.|TRBV28|.|TRBJ2-2
TGTGCCAGCAGTTTCGGAGTCACCGGGGAGCTGTTTTTT
CASSFGVTGELFF
>.|TRBV4-2|TRBD1|TRBJ2-3
TGTGCCAGCAGCCCCCAAGGGACAGTGGGCTCTAGCACAGATACGCAGTATTTT
CASSPQGTVGSSTDTQYF
>.|TRBV10-3|.|TRBJ2-2
TGTGCCATCAAAGTACAGGGTAAAACCGGGGAGCTGTTTTTT
CAIKVQGKTGELFF
>few|TRBV28|TRBD2|TRBJ2-3
TGTGCCAGCAGTCACCAAGCGGGGGGAAGAGATACGCAGTATTTT
CASSHQAGGRDTQYF
>.|TRBV19|.|TRBJ2-5
TGTGCCAGCGGGGGACAGCTCCAAGAGACCCAGTACTTC
CASGGQLQETQYF
>once|TRBV3-1/TRBV3-2|.|TRBJ1-6
TGTGCCAGCAGCCAAGTCTTTGATTCACCCCTCCACTTT
CASSQVFDSPLHF
>.|TRBV7-3|TRBD1|TRBJ1-1
TGTGCCAGCAGCGGGGATCGACAGGGCGTGGGGAACACTGAAGCTTTCTTT
CASSGDRQGVGNTEAFF
>.|TRBV20-1|.|TRBJ1-2
TGCAGTGCTAGTTCCCCAGGGATAGGGGGCTACACCTTC
CSASSPGIGGYTF
>once|TRBV2|TRBD2|TRBJ2-2
TGTGCCAGCAGTATACTAGCGGGAGGGCGGAGCGGGGAGCTGTTTTTT
CASSILAGGRSGELFF
>.|TRBV6-2/TRBV6-3|TRBD2|TRBJ2-2
TGTGCCAGCAGTTACTCGACTAGCGGGGGGGTGAACACCGGGGAGCTGTTTTTT
CASSYSTSGGVNTGELFF
>.|TRBV15|TRBD2|TRBJ2-1
TGTGCCACCAGCAGACTCGGCGGGAGCTCCTACAATGAGCAGTTCTTC
CATSRLGGSSYNEQFF
>.|TRBV19|.|TRBJ1-1
TGTGCCAGTAGTATAGACCGGAGAGGGAGTGTGGCTTTCTTT
CASSIDRRGSVAFF
>.|TRBV28|TRBD1|TRBJ1-5
TGTGCCAGCAGTATGGGACAGGGTAGGAATCAGCCCCAGCATTTT
CASSMGQGRNQPQHF
>.|TRBV5-1|.|TRBJ1-3
TGCGCCAGCAGTACGGTGCCTGGAAACACCATATATTTT
CASSTVPGNTIYF
>.|TRBV29-1|.|TRBJ2-5
TGCAGCGTTAGCCGGGAAACTGGAACTCAAGAGACCCAGTACTTC
CSVSRETGTQETQYF
>.|TRBV5-1|TRBD1|TRBJ1-2
TGCGCCAGCAGCTTCGGGACAGGGGATAACTATGGCTACACCTTC
CASSFGTGDNYGYTF